This T cell receptor (beta chain) was sequenced for a study of T cell repertoires in cytomegalovirus infection. Overall study: The study used recently identified HLA-C-restricted and well-studied HLA-B-restricted CMV epitopes.

Whole-study results and caveats: HLA-C-restricted CMV-specific TCR beta clonotypes were dominant in the ex vivo response.

This clonotype was seen only a few times. What it binds is not known. V gave up 2 bases and J gave up 2 bases, with 10 bases separating them. The CDR3 has 15 amino acids. From germline, CDR1 is MNHEY and CDR2 SVGEGT. TCRdb reprocessed the reads with MiXCR, giving one entry per CDR3 protein. This sample has 900,000 to 950,000 distinct CDR3 sequences, with roughly 30% found just once. The V call is TRBV6-2 or TRBV6-3, the J call TRBJ1-5; D gene ambiguous. The sample in question was cultured CD8+ T cells from PBMCs, obtained from culture after CMV antigen stimulation. The clonotype originates from a human donor in good health (CMV status not recorded). Some clones in this sample may be carry-over from other donors' samples. CDR3 DNA: TGTGCCAGCAGTTACGGGAACTTGGGCAATCAGCCCCAGCATTTT. Amino acids: CASSYGNLGNQPQHF.